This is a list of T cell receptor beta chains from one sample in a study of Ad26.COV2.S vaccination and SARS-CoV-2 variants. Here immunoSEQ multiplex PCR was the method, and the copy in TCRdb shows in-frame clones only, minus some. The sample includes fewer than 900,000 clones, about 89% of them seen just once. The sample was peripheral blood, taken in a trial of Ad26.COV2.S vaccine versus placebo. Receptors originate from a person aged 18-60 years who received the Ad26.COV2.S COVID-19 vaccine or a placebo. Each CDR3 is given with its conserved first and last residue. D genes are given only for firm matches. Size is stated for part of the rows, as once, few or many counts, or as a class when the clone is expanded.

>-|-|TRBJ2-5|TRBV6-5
TGTGCCAGCAGGCGACAGCCCCAAGGCCAAGAGACCCAGTACTTC
CASRRQPQGQETQYF
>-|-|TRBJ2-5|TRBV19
TGTGCCAGTAGTCCAGTGAGGGACTTCGAAGAGACCCAGTACTTC
CASSPVRDFEETQYF
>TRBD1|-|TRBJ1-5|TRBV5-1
TGCGCCAGCAGCTGGACAGGGGATCAGCCCCAGCATTTT
CASSWTGDQPQHF
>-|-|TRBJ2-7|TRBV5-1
TGCGCCAGCAGCAGTAGCGTTCGTTACTTC
CASSSSVRYF
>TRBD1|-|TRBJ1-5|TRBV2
TGTGCCAGCAGTGTAGGGACAGCTAACAATCAGCCCCAGCATTTT
CASSVGTANNQPQHF
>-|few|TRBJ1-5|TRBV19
TGTGCCAGTAATAACAGGGAAGATTGGCAGCCCCAGCATTTT
CASNNREDWQPQHF
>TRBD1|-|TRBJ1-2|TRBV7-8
TGTGCCAGCAGCTTAGCGGGGGACAGGGGTTCTGGCTACACCTTC
CASSLAGDRGSGYTF
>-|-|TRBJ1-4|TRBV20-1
TGCAGTGCTAGTTCCGGGAGGATTAATGAAAAACTGTTTTTT
CSASSGRINEKLFF
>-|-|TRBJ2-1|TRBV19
TGTGCCAGTAGTATGAAGACGCCCGGTCAAGAGCAGTTCTTC
CASSMKTPGQEQFF
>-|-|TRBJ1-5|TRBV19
TGTGCCAGTAGTAAAGGAGACCTTAGCAATCAGCCCCAGCATTTT
CASSKGDLSNQPQHF
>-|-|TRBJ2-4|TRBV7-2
TGTGCCAGCAGCTTAGGAGGGCAAGCCAAAAACATTCAGTACTTC
CASSLGGQAKNIQYF
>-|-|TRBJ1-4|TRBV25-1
TGTGCCAGCTCTCTTTCGGGACCAACTAATGAAAAACTGTTTTTT
CASSLSGPTNEKLFF
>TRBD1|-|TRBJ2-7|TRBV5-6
TGTGCCAGCAGCCCAGCCGGGACAGGGGGCCTCGAGCAGTACTTC
CASSPAGTGGLEQYF
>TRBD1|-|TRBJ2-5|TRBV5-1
TGCGCCACCCAGAGGGGGACAGCCCAAGAGACCCAGTACTTC
CATQRGTAQETQYF
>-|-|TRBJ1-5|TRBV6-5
TGTGCCAGCAGTTACTCCCGATATCAGCCCCAGCATTTT
CASSYSRYQPQHF
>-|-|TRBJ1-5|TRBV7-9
TGTGCCAGCAGCTTAGAGTCCTCTGGGGGCAATCAGCCCCAGCATTTT
CASSLESSGGNQPQHF
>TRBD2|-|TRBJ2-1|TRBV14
TGTGCCAGCAGCCAAGGAATTGGACTAGCGGGCAATGAGCAGTTCTTC
CASSQGIGLAGNEQFF
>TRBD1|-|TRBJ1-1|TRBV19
TGTGCCAGTAGTGCACTGGACAGGGGGCTTAACACTGAAGCTTTCTTT
CASSALDRGLNTEAFF
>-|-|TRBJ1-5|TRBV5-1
TGCGCCAGCAGCTTTGAAGGGCTCAATCAGCCCCAGCATTTT
CASSFEGLNQPQHF
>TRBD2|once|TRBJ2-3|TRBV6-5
TGTGCCAGCCGGGGGAGCGGGGAAGGCGGTACGCAGTATTTT
CASRGSGEGGTQYF
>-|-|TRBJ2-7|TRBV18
TGTGCCAGCTCACCAGCAGACTCCTACGAGCAGTACTTC
CASSPADSYEQYF
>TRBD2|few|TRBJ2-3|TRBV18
TGTGCCAGCTCACCACCGCGGAGCGGGAGAAGCACAGATACGCAGTATTTT
CASSPPRSGRSTDTQYF
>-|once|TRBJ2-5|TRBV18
TGTGCCAGCTCACCTATCACCGGGGAGACCCAGTACTTC
CASSPITGETQYF
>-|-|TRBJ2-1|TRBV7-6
TGTGCCAGCAGCGCCCCCTACAATGAGCAGTTCTTC
CASSAPYNEQFF